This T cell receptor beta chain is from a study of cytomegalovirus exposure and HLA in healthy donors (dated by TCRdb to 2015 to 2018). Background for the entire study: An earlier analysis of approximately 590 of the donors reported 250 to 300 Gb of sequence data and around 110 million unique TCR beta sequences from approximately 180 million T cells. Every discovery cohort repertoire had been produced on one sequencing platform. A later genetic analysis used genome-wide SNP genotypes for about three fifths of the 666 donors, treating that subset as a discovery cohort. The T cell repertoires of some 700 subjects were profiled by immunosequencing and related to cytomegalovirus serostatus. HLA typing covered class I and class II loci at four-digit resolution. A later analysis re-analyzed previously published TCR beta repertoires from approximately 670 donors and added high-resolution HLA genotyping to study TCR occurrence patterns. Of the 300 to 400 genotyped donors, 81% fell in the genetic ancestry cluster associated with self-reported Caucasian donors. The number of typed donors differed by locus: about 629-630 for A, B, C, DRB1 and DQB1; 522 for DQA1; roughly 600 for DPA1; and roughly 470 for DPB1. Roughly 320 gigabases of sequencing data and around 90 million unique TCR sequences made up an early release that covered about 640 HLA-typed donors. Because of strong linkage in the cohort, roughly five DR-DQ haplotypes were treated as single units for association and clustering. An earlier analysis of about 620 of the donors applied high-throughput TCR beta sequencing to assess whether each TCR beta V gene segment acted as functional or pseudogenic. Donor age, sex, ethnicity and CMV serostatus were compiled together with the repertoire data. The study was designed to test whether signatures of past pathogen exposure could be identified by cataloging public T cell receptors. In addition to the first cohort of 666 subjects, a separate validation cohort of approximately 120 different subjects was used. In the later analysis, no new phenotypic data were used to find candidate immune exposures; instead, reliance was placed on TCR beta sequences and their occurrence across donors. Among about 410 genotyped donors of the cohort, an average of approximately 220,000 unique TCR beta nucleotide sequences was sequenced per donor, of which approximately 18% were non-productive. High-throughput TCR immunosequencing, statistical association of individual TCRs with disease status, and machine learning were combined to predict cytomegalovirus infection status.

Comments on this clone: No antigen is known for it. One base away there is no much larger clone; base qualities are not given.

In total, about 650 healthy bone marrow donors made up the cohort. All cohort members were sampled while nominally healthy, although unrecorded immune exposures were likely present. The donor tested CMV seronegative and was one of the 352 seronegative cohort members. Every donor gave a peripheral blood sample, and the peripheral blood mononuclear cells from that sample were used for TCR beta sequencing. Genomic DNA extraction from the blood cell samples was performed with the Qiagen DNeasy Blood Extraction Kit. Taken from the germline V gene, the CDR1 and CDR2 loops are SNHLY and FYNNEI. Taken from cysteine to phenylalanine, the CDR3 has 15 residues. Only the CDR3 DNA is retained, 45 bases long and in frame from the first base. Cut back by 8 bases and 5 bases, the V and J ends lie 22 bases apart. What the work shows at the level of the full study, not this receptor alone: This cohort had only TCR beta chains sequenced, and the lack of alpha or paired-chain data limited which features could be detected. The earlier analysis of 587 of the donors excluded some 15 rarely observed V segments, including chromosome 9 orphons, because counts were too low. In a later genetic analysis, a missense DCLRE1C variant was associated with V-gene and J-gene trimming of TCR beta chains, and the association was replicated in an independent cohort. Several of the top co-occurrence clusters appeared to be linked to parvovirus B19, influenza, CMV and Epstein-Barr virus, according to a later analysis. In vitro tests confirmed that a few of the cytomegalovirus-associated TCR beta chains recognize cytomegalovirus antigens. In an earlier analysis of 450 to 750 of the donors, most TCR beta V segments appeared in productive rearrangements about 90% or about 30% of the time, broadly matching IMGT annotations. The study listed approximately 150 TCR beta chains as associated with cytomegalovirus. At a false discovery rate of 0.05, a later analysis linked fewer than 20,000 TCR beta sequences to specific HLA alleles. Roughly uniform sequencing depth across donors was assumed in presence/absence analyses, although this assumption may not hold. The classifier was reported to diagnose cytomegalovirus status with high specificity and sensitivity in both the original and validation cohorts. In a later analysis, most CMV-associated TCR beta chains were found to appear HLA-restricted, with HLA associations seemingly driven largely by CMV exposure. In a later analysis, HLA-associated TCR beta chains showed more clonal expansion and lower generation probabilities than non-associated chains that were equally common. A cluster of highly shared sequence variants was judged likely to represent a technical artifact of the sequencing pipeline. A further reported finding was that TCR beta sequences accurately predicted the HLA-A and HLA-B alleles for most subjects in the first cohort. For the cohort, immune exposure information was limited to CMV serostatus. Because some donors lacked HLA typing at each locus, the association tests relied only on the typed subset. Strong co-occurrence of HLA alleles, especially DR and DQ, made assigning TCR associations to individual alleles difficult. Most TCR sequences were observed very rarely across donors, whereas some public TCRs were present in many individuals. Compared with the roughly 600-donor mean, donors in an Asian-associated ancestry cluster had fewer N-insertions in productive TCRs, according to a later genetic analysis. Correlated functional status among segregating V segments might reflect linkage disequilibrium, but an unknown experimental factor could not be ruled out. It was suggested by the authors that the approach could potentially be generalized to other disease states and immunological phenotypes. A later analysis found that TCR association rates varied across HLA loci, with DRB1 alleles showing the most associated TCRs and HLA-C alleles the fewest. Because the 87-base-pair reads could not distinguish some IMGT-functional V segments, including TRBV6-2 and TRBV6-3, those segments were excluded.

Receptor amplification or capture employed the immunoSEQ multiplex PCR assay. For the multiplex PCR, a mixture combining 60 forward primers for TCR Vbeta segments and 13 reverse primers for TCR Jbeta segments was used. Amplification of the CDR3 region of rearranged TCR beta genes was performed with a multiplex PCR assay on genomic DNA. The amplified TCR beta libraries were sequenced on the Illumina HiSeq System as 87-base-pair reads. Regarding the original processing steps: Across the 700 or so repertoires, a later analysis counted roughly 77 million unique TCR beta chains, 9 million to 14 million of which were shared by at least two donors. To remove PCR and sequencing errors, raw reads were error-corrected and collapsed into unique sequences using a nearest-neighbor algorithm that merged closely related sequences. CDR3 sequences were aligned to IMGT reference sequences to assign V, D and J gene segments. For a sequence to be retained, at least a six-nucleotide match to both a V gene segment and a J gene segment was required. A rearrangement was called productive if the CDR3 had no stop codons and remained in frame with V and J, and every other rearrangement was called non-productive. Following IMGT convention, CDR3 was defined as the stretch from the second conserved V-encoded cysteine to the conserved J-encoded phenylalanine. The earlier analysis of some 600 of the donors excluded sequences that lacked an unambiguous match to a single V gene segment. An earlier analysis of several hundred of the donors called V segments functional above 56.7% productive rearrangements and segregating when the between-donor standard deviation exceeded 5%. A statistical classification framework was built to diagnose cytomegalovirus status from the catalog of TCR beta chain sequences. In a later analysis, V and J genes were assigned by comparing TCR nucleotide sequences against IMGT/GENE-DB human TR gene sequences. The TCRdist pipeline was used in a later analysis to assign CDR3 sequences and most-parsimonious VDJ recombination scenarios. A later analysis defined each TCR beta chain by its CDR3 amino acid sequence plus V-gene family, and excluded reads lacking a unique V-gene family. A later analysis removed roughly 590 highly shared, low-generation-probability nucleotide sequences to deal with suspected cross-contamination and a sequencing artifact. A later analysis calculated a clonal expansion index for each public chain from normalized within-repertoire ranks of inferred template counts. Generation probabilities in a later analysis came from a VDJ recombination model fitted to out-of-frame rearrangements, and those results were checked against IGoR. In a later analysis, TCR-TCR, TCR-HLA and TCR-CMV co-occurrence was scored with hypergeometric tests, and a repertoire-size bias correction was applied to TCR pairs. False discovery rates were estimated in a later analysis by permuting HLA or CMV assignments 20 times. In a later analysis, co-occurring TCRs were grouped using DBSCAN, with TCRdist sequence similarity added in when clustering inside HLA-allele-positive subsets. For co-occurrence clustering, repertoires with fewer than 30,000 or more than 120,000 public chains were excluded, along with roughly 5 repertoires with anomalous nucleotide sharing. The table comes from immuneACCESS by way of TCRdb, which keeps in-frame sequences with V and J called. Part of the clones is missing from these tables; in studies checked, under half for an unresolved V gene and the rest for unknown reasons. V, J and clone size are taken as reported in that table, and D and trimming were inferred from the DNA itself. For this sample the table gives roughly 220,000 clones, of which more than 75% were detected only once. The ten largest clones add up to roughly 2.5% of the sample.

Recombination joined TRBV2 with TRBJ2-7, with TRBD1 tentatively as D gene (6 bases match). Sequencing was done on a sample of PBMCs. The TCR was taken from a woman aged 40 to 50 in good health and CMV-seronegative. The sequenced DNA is TGTGCCAGCTCACAGGGTCGGGCTACGGTCCACGAGCAGTACTTC. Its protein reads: CASSQGRATVHEQYF.